This TCR beta chain was captured in a study of chemoradiotherapy in HPV16-positive cancers. Over chemoradiotherapy, repertoires were sampled more than once. V lost 2 bases and J 4 bases, leaving 1 base between the germline ends. CDR1 is SGHTS and CDR2 is YDEGEE in the germline V gene. The CDR3 has 10 residues. The assay was immunoSEQ multiplex PCR, and TCRdb's table has in-frame clones only and misses some. The sample yields roughly 32,000 clones, roughly nine tenths seen once. Study observations and caveats: For HPV16-positive patients, expanding HPV-responsive T cells associated with longer recurrence-free survival.

On this clone: Its antigen is unidentified.

V and J are TRBV5-8 and TRBJ2-7, with D hard to call. The specimen was blood, collected from a patient who underwent chemoradiotherapy. The receptor was isolated from a human donor with HPV-associated anogenital cancer. The CDR3 region has the DNA TGTGCCAGCAGCTTTTACGAGCAGTACTTC. Protein sequence: CASSFYEQYF.